The 3 T cell receptor beta chains presented below share a single source sample, sequenced in a study of preoperative IRX-2 immunotherapy in early breast cancer. The repertoire was sequenced with immunoSEQ multiplex PCR; TCRdb's copy has only in-frame clones and lacks some. The sample lists about 23,000 clones, 80% to 90% occurring once. This sample's treatment: preoperative locoregional IRX-2 cytokine immunotherapy. Sequenced material: tumor tissue, taken after IRX-2 immunotherapy. All receptors come from a human donor with breast cancer.

V is TRBV11-2 and J is TRBJ1-1; maybe TRBD1 (5 bases). V was clipped by 7 bases and J by 1 base, with 13 bases between them. The CDR3 extends over 14 amino acids. Germline loops: CDR1 SGHAT, CDR2 FQNNGV. Here the CDR3 DNA reads TGTGCCAGCAAAGGCCCAGGGAAGAACACTGAAGCTTTCTTT. Protein: CASKGPGKNTEAFF.

This chain links TRBV25-1 with TRBJ1-1, with 9 bases that match TRBD1. CDR3 size: 12 residues. Germline CDR1 is MGHDK and CDR2 is SYGVNS. The trim removed 8 bases at V and 4 bases at J, leaving 2 bases unmatched. Here the CDR3 DNA reads TGTGCCAGCCGGGACAGGGTCACTGAAGCTTTCTTT. This encodes CASRDRVTEAFF.

The chain couples TRBV30 to TRBJ1-1; D gene uncertain. This CDR3 comprises 13 residues. Per germline, CDR1 GTSNPN and CDR2 SVGIG (reference sequence). V lost 2 bases and J 7 bases, leaving 14 bases between the germline ends. The CDR3 nucleotides are TGTGCCTGGAGTCGGAGGGTATCGGATGAAGCTTTCTTT. This gives the protein CAWSRRVSDEAFF.